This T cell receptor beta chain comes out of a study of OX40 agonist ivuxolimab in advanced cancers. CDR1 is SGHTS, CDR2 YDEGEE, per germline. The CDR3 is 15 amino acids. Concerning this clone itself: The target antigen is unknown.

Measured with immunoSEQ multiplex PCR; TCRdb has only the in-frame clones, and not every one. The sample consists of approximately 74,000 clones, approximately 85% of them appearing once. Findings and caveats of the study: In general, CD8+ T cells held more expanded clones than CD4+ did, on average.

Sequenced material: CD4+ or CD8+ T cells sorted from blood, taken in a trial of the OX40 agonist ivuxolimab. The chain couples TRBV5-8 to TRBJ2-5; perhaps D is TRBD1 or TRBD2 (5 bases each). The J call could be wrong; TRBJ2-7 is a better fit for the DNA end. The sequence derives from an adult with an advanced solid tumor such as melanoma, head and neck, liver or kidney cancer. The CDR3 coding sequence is TGTGCCAGCAGCTTGTCAGCAGGGAGAACCTACGAGCAGTACTTC. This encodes CASSLSAGRTYEQYF.